Listed below are T cell receptor beta chains from one sample, sequenced in a study of T-cell reconstitution after alpha-beta-depleted transplantation in children. TCRdb processed the PCR reads anew with MiXCR; each CDR3 protein has one entry. The sample contains approximately 99,000 distinct CDR3 sequences, around 6.4% of which appear only once. The source material was PBMCs, mostly from graft donor cells, sampled 360 days after TCRalphabeta/CD19-depleted stem cell transplant. The receptors originated from a male patient between 2 and 10 years old who had a stem cell transplant for acute lymphoblastic leukemia, so the T cells may come from the graft donor. The CDR3 runs from the conserved cysteine through the conserved F or W. Fields, in order: J gene, D gene, V gene, clone size, CDR3 DNA, CDR3 protein. A D gene is named only where the DNA matches it firmly. The listing skips clone size in some rows; elsewhere it reads once, few, many or a size class.

J: TRBJ2-2; D: TRBD2; V: TRBV6-5; size: many; DNA: TGTGCCAGCAGTCTTATCAGCGGGGGGAGCACCGGGGAGCTGTTTTTT; CDR3: CASSLISGGSTGELFF
J: TRBJ1-1; D: -; V: TRBV7-7; size: -; DNA: TGTGCCAGCAGCTTAGGGGAGGGCACTGAAGCTTTCTTT; CDR3: CASSLGEGTEAFF
J: TRBJ2-6; D: -; V: TRBV9; size: many; DNA: TGTGCCAGCAGCGTAGCTAAAAGGGGCGGTGGGGCCAACGTCCTGACTTTC; CDR3: CASSVAKRGGGANVLTF
J: TRBJ1-5; D: -; V: TRBV24-1; size: few; DNA: TGTGCCACCAGTGCGGCTTCCTATAGCAATCAGCCCCAGCATTTT; CDR3: CATSAASYSNQPQHF
J: TRBJ2-3; D: -; V: TRBV5-6; size: many; DNA: TGTGCCAGCAGCTTTGGCGGGTCTAGCACAGATACGCAGTATTTT; CDR3: CASSFGGSSTDTQYF
J: TRBJ2-2; D: -; V: TRBV9; size: -; DNA: TGTGCCAGCAGCGTAGGGGGGGCCGGCGGGGAGCTGTTTTTT; CDR3: CASSVGGAGGELFF
J: TRBJ2-1; D: TRBD2; V: TRBV6-5; size: -; DNA: TGTGCCAGCAGTTACTGGGCTAGCGGGAGCAATGAGCAGTTCTTC; CDR3: CASSYWASGSNEQFF
J: TRBJ2-7; D: -; V: TRBV11-2; size: many; DNA: TGTGCCAGCAGCACGCAGTACGAGCAGTACTTC; CDR3: CASSTQYEQYF
J: TRBJ2-7; D: TRBD2; V: TRBV7-9; size: many; DNA: TGTGCCAGCAGACTCGGGACTAGCCCCTACGAGCAGTACTTC; CDR3: CASRLGTSPYEQYF
J: TRBJ2-3; D: -; V: TRBV4-3; size: -; DNA: TGCGCCAGCAGCCAAGCGCACACAGATACGCAGTATTTT; CDR3: CASSQAHTDTQYF
J: TRBJ1-5; D: -; V: TRBV25-1; size: few; DNA: TGTGCCAGCAGTGAAACGGGGTTTATTCAGCCCCAGCATTTT; CDR3: CASSETGFIQPQHF
J: TRBJ2-3; D: -; V: TRBV10-3; size: -; DNA: TGTGCCATCAGTGAGGACGCCGCAGATACGCAGTATTTT; CDR3: CAISEDAADTQYF
J: TRBJ1-1; D: TRBD1; V: TRBV28; size: many; DNA: TGTGCCAGCAGCCTCGCAGGGGGGGTGAACACTGAAGCTTTCTTT; CDR3: CASSLAGGVNTEAFF
J: TRBJ2-7; D: -; V: TRBV7-9; size: many; DNA: TGTGCCAGCAGCTTACCCGGGGGCTACGAGCAGTACTTC; CDR3: CASSLPGGYEQYF
J: TRBJ2-7; D: -; V: TRBV5-1; size: many; DNA: TGCGCCAGCAGCTTGTCGGGCCATTCCTACGAGCAGTACTTC; CDR3: CASSLSGHSYEQYF
J: TRBJ2-7; D: -; V: TRBV28; size: many; DNA: TGTGCCAGCAGTCCAGACAGAGCCCTATCCTACGAGCAGTACTTC; CDR3: CASSPDRALSYEQYF
J: TRBJ1-4; D: -; V: TRBV4-3; size: -; DNA: TGCGCCAGCAGCCAAGATCAAGGAGGGAAGGGTGAAAAACTGTTTTTT; CDR3: CASSQDQGGKGEKLFF
J: TRBJ2-3; D: TRBD1; V: TRBV7-9; size: few; DNA: TGTGCCAGCAGGCCCCGGGACAGGGGCACAGATACGCAGTATTTT; CDR3: CASRPRDRGTDTQYF
J: TRBJ2-1; D: TRBD2; V: TRBV6-2/TRBV6-3; size: -; DNA: TGTGCCAGCAGTCCCACTCGGGGACTAGCGGGGGGAAGCTCCTACAATGAGCAGTTCTTC; CDR3: CASSPTRGLAGGSSYNEQFF
J: TRBJ2-3; D: TRBD1; V: TRBV9; size: -; DNA: TGTGCCTGCTGTTTCCCCTGGACAGGGCACAACACAGATACGCAGTATTTT; CDR3: CACCFPWTGHNTDTQYF
J: TRBJ2-7; D: -; V: TRBV7-9; size: many; DNA: TGTGCCAGCAGCTTAGCACAGGGAAAGGGCGAGCAGTACTTC; CDR3: CASSLAQGKGEQYF
J: TRBJ1-4; D: -; V: TRBV7-2; size: -; DNA: TGTGCCAGCAGCGACCAAGAAAAACTGTTTTTT; CDR3: CASSDQEKLFF
J: TRBJ2-7; D: -; V: TRBV4-1; size: -; DNA: TGCGCCAGCAGCTCCCAGAGCGGTAGATCCGAGCAGTACTTC; CDR3: CASSSQSGRSEQYF
J: TRBJ1-4; D: -; V: TRBV27; size: -; DNA: TGTGCCAGCAGTTTAGCTCCTAATGAAAAACTGTTTTTT; CDR3: CASSLAPNEKLFF
J: TRBJ2-7; D: -; V: TRBV6-2/TRBV6-3; size: many; DNA: TGTGCCAGCAGCAAGGGGAACTCCTACGAGCAGTACTTC; CDR3: CASSKGNSYEQYF
J: TRBJ2-2; D: -; V: TRBV6-2/TRBV6-3; size: many; DNA: TGTGCCAGCAGTTCCTATCCGGGAGAAGGAGCCGGGGAGCTGTTTTTT; CDR3: CASSSYPGEGAGELFF
J: TRBJ1-3; D: -; V: TRBV2; size: few; DNA: TGTGCCACCACGCCAAGCGGAAACACCATATATTTT; CDR3: CATTPSGNTIYF